This TCR beta chain was captured by sequencing in a study of identical twins. Study-level findings and limits: Low generation probability was overrepresented in out-of-frame alpha sequences shared by twins.

Healthy Caucasians alone served as donors. Comments on this clonotype: Its antigen is as yet unknown.

TCRdb ran MiXCR on the 5' RACE reads and lists one entry per CDR3 protein. The sample gives just over 500,000 distinct CDR3 sequences, roughly a fifth of which show up once; 0.8% to 1% is in the top ten. Germline CDR1 DFQATT, CDR2 SNEGSKA (reference sequence). CDR3 size: 13 residues. Trimming left V 1 base short and J 0 bases short, with 6 bases between. This sample was also put to use in a study of T cells expressing NK-cell markers. That work adds: The eight sequenced donors comprised seven who were HCMV-seropositive and one who was seronegative.

The sequence was collected from a woman aged 18-29 years in good health. Source material: CD4+ T cells sorted from blood. The V gene is TRBV20-1, the J gene TRBJ1-1; the D is unclear. The CDR3 coding sequence is TGCAGTGCTAGAGGTGATTTGAACACTGAAGCTTTCTTT. Encoded protein: CSARGDLNTEAFF.